Following are 26 T cell receptor beta chains from one sample sequenced in a study of shared clonotypes between healthy human individuals. Using immunoSEQ multiplex PCR, the repertoire was profiled, and TCRdb retains in-frame clones only, with some absent. The table includes about 2 million clones, approximately 94% detected once. Cells designated naive CD8 were CD45RO-negative and were positively selected for CCR7, with terminally differentiated effector memory CD45RA+ cells excluded. The sequenced material came from naive CD8+ T cells sorted from blood. The receptors were sampled from a man younger than 35 in good health.

This chain connects TRBV30 to TRBJ2-1; D is ambiguous. The germline V gene encodes CDR1 GTSNPN and CDR2 SVGIG (reference sequence). Deletions cut 5 bases from V and 4 bases from J, with 9 bases between. The CDR3 is 12 residues long. The CDR3 spells CAWGDTYNEQFF. CDR3 nucleotide sequence: TGTGCCTGGGGTGATACGTACAATGAGCAGTTCTTC.

The chain uses TRBV2 and TRBJ1-2; tentatively, D is TRBD1 (5 bases). Trimming left V 4 bases short and J 4 bases short, with 13 bases between. Germline CDR1 reads SNHLY; CDR2 reads FYNNEI. The CDR3 runs 14 residues. CDR3 protein: CASSVGTGLYGYTF. Written as DNA, the CDR3 is TGTGCCAGCAGTGTAGGGACGGGCCTCTATGGCTACACCTTC.

This chain uses TRBV27 with TRBJ2-7; 10 nucleotides line up with TRBD1. J gave up 5 bases and V 8 bases, and 9 bases lay outside the gene matches. This CDR3 region has 14 residues. The V gene's germline CDR1 is MNHEY and CDR2 SMNVEV (reference sequence). The CDR3 sequence: CASAPGQGYHEQYF. CDR3 nucleotides: TGTGCCAGCGCACCGGGACAGGGGTACCACGAGCAGTACTTC.

The chain links TRBV4-3 to TRBJ2-5; 8 nucleotides agree with TRBD1. This CDR3 is 15 amino acids long. CDR1 and CDR2 (germline): LGHNA, YSLEER. V lost 0 bases, J lost 3 bases, and 3 bases stayed unmatched. CDR3 in amino acids: CASSQDSGQEETQYF. CDR3 DNA: TGCGCCAGCAGCCAAGATTCGGGACAGGAAGAGACCCAGTACTTC.

This clone occurred once. The chain carries TRBV6-6 and TRBJ2-3, with D unclear. This CDR3 is built from 13 residues. Germline V gives CDR1 MNHNY, CDR2 SVGAGI (reference sequence). Between the trimmed V and J ends, which lost 6 bases and 4 bases, there was a span of 11 bases. CDR3 nucleotides: TGTGCCAGCAGCCAACTAAGGGCAGATACGCAGTATTTT. This gives the protein CASSQLRADTQYF.

Worth noting for this clone: Other DNA variants within this sample encode the same CDR3. The genes are TRBV4-3 and TRBJ2-7, with TRBD2 identical over 8 bases. The CDR3 is 15 residues long. V gave up 0 bases and J gave up 2 bases; unmatched junction bases: 3. Germline V gene data show CDR1 as LGHNA and CDR2 as YSLEER. DNA of the CDR3: TGCGCCAGCAGCCAAGATTCAGCGGGGGCCTACGAGCAGTACTTC. Its translation is CASSQDSAGAYEQYF.

The J gene is TRBJ2-3, the V gene TRBV29-1, with 11 nucleotides matching TRBD2. This CDR3 has 15 residues. Trimming took 7 bases from V and 1 from J; bases not matched to a gene: 7. The germline V gene encodes CDR1 SQVTM and CDR2 ANQGSEA. The CDR3 spells CSAPGTSGRTDTQYF. As DNA, the CDR3 is TGCAGCGCCCCCGGGACTAGCGGACGCACAGATACGCAGTATTTT.

This chain uses TRBV19 with TRBJ2-7; 9 bases are shared with TRBD1. V was pared by 10 bases and J by 1 base, with 8 bases of the junction left unmatched. CDR1 LNHDA and CDR2 SQIVND come from the germline V gene (reference sequence). The CDR3 runs 14 residues. The chain's CDR3 is CATSSGTGSYEQYF. The DNA of the CDR3 is TGTGCCACCTCATCGGGGACAGGGTCCTACGAGCAGTACTTC. Complete variable domain (other parts from reference TRBV19 and TRBJ2-7): DGGITQSPKYLFRKEGQNVTLSCEQNLNHDAMYWYRQDPGQGLRLIYYSQIVNDFQKGDIAEGYSVSREKKESFPLTVTSAQKNPTAFYLCATSSGTGSYEQYFGPGTRLTVT.

This chain joins TRBV7-8 and TRBJ1-5, with TRBD1 matching over 12 bases. CDR3 length equals 17 residues. After removal of 3 bases from V and 3 bases from J, the junction contained 6 bases not matched to a gene. Germline loops: CDR1 SGHVS, CDR2 FQNEAQ. The CDR3 here is CASSLGQGAPYNQPQHF. In nucleotides, the CDR3 is TGTGCCAGCAGCTTGGGACAGGGGGCGCCATACAATCAGCCCCAGCATTTT.

Turning to this clone: Other DNA sequences in this specimen translate into the identical CDR3. This chain uses TRBV7-9 with TRBJ1-1; D remains ambiguous. V lost 5 bases and J 1 base, leaving 8 bases between the germline ends. Germline CDR1 SEHNR, CDR2 FQNEAQ (reference sequence). This CDR3 has 13 residues. The CDR3 DNA reads TGTGCCAGCAGCCTCACAGCGAACACTGAAGCTTTCTTT. Residues: CASSLTANTEAFF.

V is TRBV7-9 and J is TRBJ1-1; the match to TRBD1 covers 11 bases. The V gene end was trimmed by 4 bases and the J gene end by 2 bases; junction bases not matched to a gene: 6. This CDR3 contains 16 residues. Germline CDR1 is SEHNR and CDR2 is FQNEAQ (reference sequence). DNA of the CDR3: TGTGCCAGCAGCTCGGACAGGGGGCTAGTCAACACTGAAGCTTTCTTT. It encodes CASSSDRGLVNTEAFF.

The chain couples TRBV6-1 to TRBJ2-7; 7 bases are a match to TRBD1. Germline CDR1 and CDR2: MNHNS and SASEGT. This CDR3 comprises 15 residues. V trimming: 1 base; J trimming: 0 bases; junction bases outside the gene matches: 3. CDR3 nucleotides: TGTGCCAGCAGTGAAGGTAACAGGGGCTCCTACGAGCAGTACTTC. This encodes CASSEGNRGSYEQYF.

This chain links TRBV5-1 with TRBJ1-2, with D uncertain. The CDR3 spans 16 residues. Germline V gives CDR1 SGHRS, CDR2 YFSETQ. V lost 3 bases, J lost 0 bases, and 15 bases lay in between. The CDR3 DNA is TGCGCCAGCAGCTATCGGGAACTGTTAGCTAACTATGGCTACACCTTC. Amino acid sequence: CASSYRELLANYGYTF.

The chain employs TRBV4-3 and TRBJ2-7; 7 bases align to TRBD1. Germline-derived CDR1 and CDR2 are LGHNA and YSLEER. V lost 1 base and J lost 1; bases outside the gene matches: 4. The CDR3 extends over 15 amino acids. The chain's CDR3 is CASSQVTTGSYEQYF. The CDR3 coding sequence is TGCGCCAGCAGCCAAGTTACGACAGGGTCCTACGAGCAGTACTTC.

The chain uses TRBV10-2 and TRBJ2-7, with 7 bases matching TRBD2. The CDR3 extends over 13 amino acids. Germline CDR1 reads WSHSY; CDR2 reads SAAADI. Unmatched junction bases numbered 6, after V lost 4 bases and J lost 6 bases. The chain's CDR3 is CASSGQLAPEQYF. Here the CDR3 DNA reads TGCGCCAGCAGTGGCCAACTAGCGCCCGAGCAGTACTTC.

This clone was recorded once. The chain is built from TRBV29-1 and TRBJ1-1; D is unclear. This CDR3 is 14 amino acids long. Germline CDR1 and CDR2: SQVTM and ANQGSEA. V gave up 4 bases and J gave up 6 bases, with 18 bases separating them. CDR3 sequence reads: CSVVTSDLIPEAFF. In DNA form, the CDR3 reads TGCAGCGTTGTCACCAGCGACCTCATCCCTGAAGCTTTCTTT.

The CDR3 nucleotides are TGTGCCAGCAGCTTATCTCAGGGCCACCTTAACACCGGGGAGCTGTTTTTT. It yields the protein CASSLSQGHLNTGELFF. V usage is TRBV7-9 and J usage is TRBJ2-2; possible D gene TRBD1, 5 bases. Trimming removed 2 bases at V and 2 bases at J, with 15 bases between. The CDR3 has 17 residues. The germline V gene has CDR1 SEHNR and CDR2 FQNEAQ (reference sequence).

This sequence joins TRBV5-4 and TRBJ2-7; a possible D gene is TRBD1 (6 bases). V lost 1 base and J 4 bases, leaving 9 bases between the germline ends. This CDR3 region has 13 residues. The germline CDR1 and CDR2 sequences are SGHNT and YYREEE (reference sequence). CDR3: CASSLRTGYEQYF. The CDR3 DNA is TGTGCCAGCAGCTTGCGAACAGGGTACGAGCAGTACTTC.

The genes are TRBV4-3 and TRBJ2-7; the match to TRBD1 covers 8 bases. The trim removed 0 bases at V and 5 bases at J, leaving 9 bases unmatched. CDR1 and CDR2 (germline): LGHNA, YSLEER. This CDR3 has 16 residues. Written as DNA, the CDR3 is TGCGCCAGCAGCCAAGACTCCCAACAGGGGGTCGACGAGCAGTACTTC. It translates to CASSQDSQQGVDEQYF.

Points on this clone: This sample includes further DNA sequences coding for the same CDR3. V is TRBV7-2 and J is TRBJ2-7; the match to TRBD2 covers 8 bases. Germline trimming cut 5 bases from V and 2 bases from J; bases unmatched to any gene: 8. This CDR3 has 15 amino acids. Germline V gives CDR1 SGHTA, CDR2 FQGNSA. DNA for the CDR3: TGTGCCAGCAGCCTACTATCCGGGAGGGCCTACGAGCAGTACTTC. This codes for CASSLLSGRAYEQYF. The entire variable domain, with the rest obtained from reference TRBV7-2 and TRBJ2-7, is as follows: GAGVSQSPSNKVTEKGKDVELRCDPISGHTALYWYRQSLGQGLEFLIYFQGNSAPDKSGLPSDRFSAERTGGSVSTLTIQRTQQEDSAVYLCASSLLSGRAYEQYFGPGTRLTVT.

The rearrangement links TRBV27 to TRBJ1-1; D gene ambiguous. Trimming cost V 0 bases and J 0 bases, with 14 bases left between them. The CDR3 consists of 17 residues. The germline CDR1 and CDR2 sequences are MNHEY and SMNVEV (reference sequence). The CDR3 loop is CASSLSAKGLLNTEAFF. In DNA form, the CDR3 reads TGTGCCAGCAGTTTATCGGCTAAAGGCCTCCTGAACACTGAAGCTTTCTTT.

This clone was detected only once. The chain carries TRBV27 and TRBJ1-2, with D unclear. The germline gives CDR1 MNHEY, CDR2 SMNVEV (reference sequence). V was clipped by 6 bases and J by 6 bases, with 11 bases between them. The CDR3 consists of 12 residues. For the CDR3, the DNA is TGTGCCAGCAGAGTACGAGGAAATGGCTACACCTTC. Its translation: CASRVRGNGYTF.

Note on this clone: Other DNA sequences from this sample encode an identical CDR3 as well. The chain carries TRBV27 and TRBJ1-5; D remains unclear. Germline CDR1 reads MNHEY; CDR2 reads SMNVEV (reference sequence). The CDR3 length is 12 residues. V lost 3 bases to trimming and J lost 1 base, with 1 base between them. The DNA for the CDR3 is TGTGCCAGCAGTTTCAGCAATCAGCCCCAGCATTTT. It is translated as CASSFSNQPQHF.

A remark on this clone: The sample holds other DNA sequences that translate to the same CDR3. The V gene is TRBV6-5, the J gene TRBJ2-3; D perhaps matches TRBD2 (7 bases). CDR3 length: 15 residues. CDR1 and CDR2 (germline): MNHEY, SVGAGI. Trimming took off 2 bases at V and 2 bases at J, with 11 bases between the two ends. CDR3 nucleotides: TGTGCCAGCAGTTACGCGGGGGCGACCACAGATACGCAGTATTTT. Its protein product is CASSYAGATTDTQYF.

The rearrangement joins TRBV6-5 to TRBJ1-2; 7 positions match TRBD1. Germline values: CDR1 MNHEY, CDR2 SVGAGI. The length of the CDR3 is 14 residues. With 6 bases clipped from V and 4 bases from J, the junction kept 8 bases outside the gene matches. CDR3: CASRGGQSSYGYTF. DNA of the CDR3: TGTGCCAGCAGGGGGGGACAGTCTTCCTATGGCTACACCTTC.

Details on this clone: The sample carries other DNA sequences with the same CDR3. CDR3 sequence: CASSLLAGGPNEQFF. The CDR3 bases are TGTGCCAGCAGCTTACTAGCGGGAGGTCCTAATGAGCAGTTCTTC. The chain uses TRBV7-8 and TRBJ2-1; TRBD2 matches at 11 bases. The CDR3 length is 15 residues. Germline V lookup: CDR1 SGHVS, CDR2 FQNEAQ. Trimming at V came to 2 bases and at J to 7 bases, leaving 4 bases not matched to a gene. Full variable domain (rest looked up from reference TRBV7-8 and TRBJ2-1): GAGVSQSPRYKVAKRGQDVALRCDPISGHVSLFWYQQALGQGPEFLTYFQNEAQLDKSGLPSDRFFAERPEGSVSTLKIQRTQQEDSAVYLCASSLLAGGPNEQFFGPGTRLTVL.